A selection of T cell receptor beta chains follows, all from one sample in a study of shared clonotypes between healthy human individuals. Sequencing used immunoSEQ multiplex PCR; TCRdb keeps in-frame clones, though not all of them. The sample has some 2.1 million clones; 85% to 95% are singletons. Material: naive CD4+ T cells sorted from blood. Receptors originate from a young man in good health. The CDR3 runs from the conserved cysteine through the conserved F or W. A D gene is named only where the DNA matches it firmly. Clone sizes are given selectively: once, few, many, or a class where the clone is expanded.

cdr3_length: 16
j_call: TRBJ2-6
clone_size: .
d_call: .
v_call: TRBV15
cdr3_nt: TGTGCCACCAGCAGAGAATCGAGCTCTGGGGCCAACGTCCTGACTTTC
cdr3_aa: CATSRESSSGANVLTF

cdr3_length: 13
j_call: TRBJ2-3
clone_size: .
d_call: .
v_call: TRBV2
cdr3_nt: TGTGCCAGCAGGAACCCTTCCGCAGATACGCAGTATTTT
cdr3_aa: CASRNPSADTQYF

cdr3_length: 14
j_call: TRBJ1-4
clone_size: .
d_call: TRBD1
v_call: TRBV30
cdr3_nt: TGTGCCTGGAGCGCCGGGACAGGGAATGAAAAACTGTTTTTT
cdr3_aa: CAWSAGTGNEKLFF

cdr3_length: 14
j_call: TRBJ1-4
clone_size: .
d_call: .
v_call: TRBV18
cdr3_nt: TGTGCCAGCTCACCACAACAGGGAATTGAAAAACTGTTTTTT
cdr3_aa: CASSPQQGIEKLFF

cdr3_length: 15
j_call: TRBJ1-5
clone_size: .
d_call: TRBD1
v_call: TRBV2
cdr3_nt: TGTGCCAGCAAGCAGGGGGATTTGGGCAATCAGCCCCAGCATTTT
cdr3_aa: CASKQGDLGNQPQHF

cdr3_length: 15
j_call: TRBJ2-7
clone_size: .
d_call: .
v_call: TRBV5-4
cdr3_nt: TGTGCCAGCAGCTTGGGAGGTGGATCCTACTACGAGCAGTACTTC
cdr3_aa: CASSLGGGSYYEQYF

cdr3_length: 12
j_call: TRBJ2-7
clone_size: .
d_call: .
v_call: TRBV2
cdr3_nt: TGTGCCAGCAGTGAACAGGCTGGGGAGCAGTACTTC
cdr3_aa: CASSEQAGEQYF

cdr3_length: 12
j_call: TRBJ2-5
clone_size: .
d_call: .
v_call: TRBV11-3
cdr3_nt: TGTGCCAGCAGCTTAAATGAAGACACCCAGTACTTC
cdr3_aa: CASSLNEDTQYF

cdr3_length: 14
j_call: TRBJ1-6
clone_size: .
d_call: .
v_call: TRBV19
cdr3_nt: TGTGCCAGTAGCGTACTAAAGCCGGGTTCACCCCTCCACTTT
cdr3_aa: CASSVLKPGSPLHF

cdr3_length: 17
j_call: TRBJ2-1
clone_size: .
d_call: TRBD1
v_call: TRBV5-6
cdr3_nt: TGTGCCAGCAGCTTTCGTGGGTTGGGACAGGGGCACAATGAGCAGTTCTTC
cdr3_aa: CASSFRGLGQGHNEQFF

cdr3_length: 13
j_call: TRBJ1-5
clone_size: .
d_call: .
v_call: TRBV6-5
cdr3_nt: TGTGCCAGCAGTCGGACAGCAACTCAGCCCCAGCATTTT
cdr3_aa: CASSRTATQPQHF

cdr3_length: 16
j_call: TRBJ1-5
clone_size: .
d_call: .
v_call: TRBV5-1
cdr3_nt: TGCGCCAGCAGCTTGGGAGGCCCGGGGGGGTATCAGCCCCAGCATTTT
cdr3_aa: CASSLGGPGGYQPQHF

cdr3_length: 14
j_call: TRBJ2-7
clone_size: .
d_call: .
v_call: TRBV5-4
cdr3_nt: TGTGCCAGCAGCTTGCAGGGCCCAAGCTACGAGCAGTACTTC
cdr3_aa: CASSLQGPSYEQYF

cdr3_length: 14
j_call: TRBJ2-5
clone_size: .
d_call: .
v_call: TRBV4-1
cdr3_nt: TGCGCCAGCAGCCAGACGCACCTTGGGGAGACCCAGTACTTC
cdr3_aa: CASSQTHLGETQYF

cdr3_length: 15
j_call: TRBJ2-5
clone_size: once
d_call: TRBD2
v_call: TRBV6-1
cdr3_nt: TGTGCCAGACCTGGGGGACTAGCGGGACAAGAGACCCAGTACTTC
cdr3_aa: CARPGGLAGQETQYF

cdr3_length: 16
j_call: TRBJ2-1
clone_size: .
d_call: TRBD2
v_call: TRBV6-5
cdr3_nt: TGTGCCAGCAGTTACTTAGCTAGCGGGACCTACAATGAGCAGTTCTTC
cdr3_aa: CASSYLASGTYNEQFF

cdr3_length: 13
j_call: TRBJ2-3
clone_size: .
d_call: .
v_call: TRBV6-6
cdr3_nt: TGTGCCAGCAGTTATCCCGGGACAGATACGCAGTATTTT
cdr3_aa: CASSYPGTDTQYF

cdr3_length: 11
j_call: TRBJ2-7
clone_size: .
d_call: .
v_call: TRBV10-3
cdr3_nt: TGTGCCAGCGGCGTGGCTGGCGAGCAGTACTTC
cdr3_aa: CASGVAGEQYF

cdr3_length: 13
j_call: TRBJ1-2
clone_size: .
d_call: .
v_call: TRBV6-5
cdr3_nt: TGTGCCAGCAGTTACCCGGACGACGGGGGCTACACCTTC
cdr3_aa: CASSYPDDGGYTF

cdr3_length: 13
j_call: TRBJ2-7
clone_size: once
d_call: TRBD1
v_call: TRBV30
cdr3_nt: TGTGCCTGGAGACCCCAGGGGGTTGGGGAGCAGTACTTC
cdr3_aa: CAWRPQGVGEQYF

cdr3_length: 14
j_call: TRBJ2-5
clone_size: .
d_call: .
v_call: TRBV10-3
cdr3_nt: TGTGCCATCAGTGAGTCGGCAGGGGCAGAGACCCAGTACTTC
cdr3_aa: CAISESAGAETQYF

cdr3_length: 15
j_call: TRBJ2-7
clone_size: .
d_call: .
v_call: TRBV18
cdr3_nt: TGTGCCAGCTCATCGACAGGAGCAATACCCTACGAGCAGTACTTC
cdr3_aa: CASSSTGAIPYEQYF

cdr3_length: 15
j_call: TRBJ1-4
clone_size: .
d_call: TRBD1
v_call: TRBV7-9
cdr3_nt: TGTGCCAGCAGCCTTACCCAGGGGGCCAGTGAAAAACTGTTTTTT
cdr3_aa: CASSLTQGASEKLFF

cdr3_length: 16
j_call: TRBJ2-5
clone_size: .
d_call: TRBD2
v_call: TRBV9
cdr3_nt: TGTGCCAGCAGCCCCGAGACTAGCGGGAGGGTAGAGACCCAGTACTTC
cdr3_aa: CASSPETSGRVETQYF

cdr3_length: 16
j_call: TRBJ2-5
clone_size: .
d_call: .
v_call: TRBV7-2
cdr3_nt: TGTGCCAGCAGCTTACAATCAGGGACCAGTCAAGAGACCCAGTACTTC
cdr3_aa: CASSLQSGTSQETQYF

cdr3_length: 15
j_call: TRBJ1-1
clone_size: .
d_call: TRBD1
v_call: TRBV7-9
cdr3_nt: TGTGCCAGCAGCAGGACAGGGGGTGAGAACACTGAAGCTTTCTTT
cdr3_aa: CASSRTGGENTEAFF

cdr3_length: 16
j_call: TRBJ1-5
clone_size: .
d_call: .
v_call: TRBV27
cdr3_nt: TGTGCCAGCAGTTTATCCCCAGCGGACAGCAATCAGCCCCAGCATTTT
cdr3_aa: CASSLSPADSNQPQHF

cdr3_length: 15
j_call: TRBJ2-2
clone_size: .
d_call: TRBD2
v_call: TRBV11-2
cdr3_nt: TGTGCCAGCAGCTCCAGACTAGCGTACACCGGGGAGCTGTTTTTT
cdr3_aa: CASSSRLAYTGELFF

cdr3_length: 12
j_call: TRBJ1-1
clone_size: .
d_call: .
v_call: TRBV28
cdr3_nt: TGTGCCAGCAGTGACACAGCGGCTGAAGCTTTCTTT
cdr3_aa: CASSDTAAEAFF

cdr3_length: 17
j_call: TRBJ2-1
clone_size: .
d_call: TRBD2
v_call: TRBV10-3
cdr3_nt: TGTGCCATCAGTGGACTAGCGGGGGGGTCAACCTACAATGAGCAGTTCTTC
cdr3_aa: CAISGLAGGSTYNEQFF

cdr3_length: 12
j_call: TRBJ1-4
clone_size: .
d_call: .
v_call: TRBV11-2
cdr3_nt: TGTGCCAGCAGCTTAGCTACCTCGGGCCTTTTTTTT
cdr3_aa: CASSLATSGLFF

cdr3_length: 17
j_call: TRBJ1-3
clone_size: .
d_call: .
v_call: TRBV4-2
cdr3_nt: TGTGCCAGCAGCCAAGATCGCCAGGGTTATTCTGGAAACACCATATATTTT
cdr3_aa: CASSQDRQGYSGNTIYF

cdr3_length: 13
j_call: TRBJ1-1
clone_size: .
d_call: .
v_call: TRBV30
cdr3_nt: TGTGCCTGGAGTGTACGGGCGGACACTGAAGCTTTCTTT
cdr3_aa: CAWSVRADTEAFF